This T cell receptor (beta chain) was captured in a study of identical twins. Overall study findings and caveats: Excess sharing by twins proved weaker in beta out-of-frame sequences.

TCRdb used MiXCR to reprocess the 5' RACE reads, holding one entry per CDR3 protein. The table has under 350,000 distinct CDR3 sequences, 8% to 9.5% seen once. J was trimmed by 6 bases and V by 8 bases; bases with no gene match: 13. The length of the CDR3 is 15 residues. CDR1 is MNHEY and CDR2 is SMNVEV in the germline V gene (reference sequence). This clonotype was observed at least ten times. The target antigen is unknown. These data were likewise used in another study, on yellow fever vaccine responses in identical twins. Per that study: Twins' vaccine T cell responses were reported to seem partly convergent and partly personalized.

The origin of this receptor is a woman aged 18-29 years in good health. The chain employs TRBV27 and TRBJ1-1; 9 bases match TRBD1. Sequencing was performed on CD8+ T cells sorted from blood. CDR3 DNA: TGTGCCAGCGGACCTCCGGGACAGGGAAGGGCTGAAGCTTTCTTT. Translating gives CASGPPGQGRAEAFF.